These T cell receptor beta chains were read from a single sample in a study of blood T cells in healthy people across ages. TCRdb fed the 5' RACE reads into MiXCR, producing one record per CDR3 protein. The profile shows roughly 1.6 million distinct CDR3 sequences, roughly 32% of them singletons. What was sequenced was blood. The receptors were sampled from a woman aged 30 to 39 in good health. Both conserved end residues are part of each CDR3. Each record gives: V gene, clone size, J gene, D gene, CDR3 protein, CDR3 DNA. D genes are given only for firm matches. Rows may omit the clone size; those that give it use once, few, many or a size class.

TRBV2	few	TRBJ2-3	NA	CASSDLTGSTDTQYF	TGTGCCAGCAGTGATCTGACAGGCAGCACAGATACGCAGTATTTT
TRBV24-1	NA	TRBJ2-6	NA	CVTSPGLRAYGANVLTF	TGTGTCACCAGCCCAGGGTTGCGGGCTTATGGGGCCAACGTCCTGACTTTC
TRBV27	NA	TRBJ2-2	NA	CASSSLGLEPGELFF	TGTGCCAGCAGTTCCCTCGGCCTAGAGCCCGGGGAGCTGTTTTTT
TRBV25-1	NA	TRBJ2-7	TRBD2	CASSGAGAHHEQYF	TGTGCCAGCAGTGGAGCGGGGGCACACCACGAGCAGTACTTC
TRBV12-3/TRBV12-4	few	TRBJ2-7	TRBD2	CASSLRTSGVSYEQYF	TGTGCCAGCAGTCTCCGGACTAGCGGGGTATCCTACGAGCAGTACTTC
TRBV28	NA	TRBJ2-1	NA	CASSHRQEDGQFF	TGTGCCAGCAGTCACAGACAGGAAGATGGGCAGTTCTTC
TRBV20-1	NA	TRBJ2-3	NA	CSARIDADTQYF	TGCAGTGCCAGAATAGACGCAGATACGCAGTATTTT
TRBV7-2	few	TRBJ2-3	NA	CASSLRPAPSTDTQYF	TGTGCCAGCAGCTTAAGGCCAGCGCCAAGCACAGATACGCAGTATTTT
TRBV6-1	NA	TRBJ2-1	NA	CASSEWQGSSYNEQFF	TGTGCCAGCAGTGAATGGCAAGGGAGCTCCTACAATGAGCAGTTCTTC
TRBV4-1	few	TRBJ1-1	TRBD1	CASSPSRDRGITEAFF	TGCGCCAGCAGCCCCTCCCGGGACAGGGGTATCACTGAAGCTTTCTTT
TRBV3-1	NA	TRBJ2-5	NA	CASSHLTSGETQYF	TGTGCCAGCAGCCACCTAACTAGTGGGGAGACCCAGTACTTC
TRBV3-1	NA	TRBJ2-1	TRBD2	CASTLTSGESSYNEQFF	TGTGCCAGCACCTTGACTAGCGGTGAAAGCTCCTACAATGAGCAGTTCTTC
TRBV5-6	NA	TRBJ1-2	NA	CASSSAWANGYTF	TGTGCCAGCAGCTCCGCTTGGGCCAATGGCTACACCTTC
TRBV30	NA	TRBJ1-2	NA	CAWSVTADANYGYTF	TGTGCCTGGAGTGTGACGGCAGACGCTAACTATGGCTACACCTTC
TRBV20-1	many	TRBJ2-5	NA	CSARDSDEWRTAGETQYF	TGCAGTGCTAGAGATTCCGACGAGTGGCGGACAGCTGGGGAGACCCAGTACTTC
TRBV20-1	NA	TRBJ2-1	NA	CSARHRASSHNEQFF	TGCAGTGCTAGACACAGGGCTAGCAGCCACAATGAGCAGTTCTTC
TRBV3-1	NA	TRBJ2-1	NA	CAGSLVKAEQFF	TGTGCCGGCAGCCTGGTAAAGGCTGAGCAGTTCTTC
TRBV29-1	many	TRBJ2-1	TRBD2	CSVDGGTSGHNEQFF	TGCAGCGTTGACGGGGGGACCAGCGGGCACAATGAGCAGTTCTTC
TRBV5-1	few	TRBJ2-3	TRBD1	CASSLRLQGARDTQYF	TGCGCCAGCAGCTTGCGTTTACAGGGGGCTCGAGATACGCAGTATTTT
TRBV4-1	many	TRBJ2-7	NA	CASSRRVSEGYEQYF	TGCGCCAGCAGCCGCCGGGTCTCGGAGGGGTACGAGCAGTACTTC
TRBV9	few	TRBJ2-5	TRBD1	CASSPPGTGVETQYF	TGTGCCAGCAGCCCACCTGGGACAGGGGTGGAGACCCAGTACTTC
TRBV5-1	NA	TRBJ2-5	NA	CASSVRGQGETQYF	TGCGCCAGCAGCGTCCGGGGCCAAGGAGAGACCCAGTACTTC
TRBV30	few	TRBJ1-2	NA	CAWSVPQRGRGYTF	TGTGCCTGGAGTGTACCCCAGAGGGGACGGGGCTACACCTTC
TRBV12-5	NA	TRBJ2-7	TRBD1	CASAQGTGLDNEQYF	TGTGCTAGTGCGCAGGGGACAGGGCTGGACAACGAGCAGTACTTC
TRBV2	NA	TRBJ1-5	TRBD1	CASWDRDQPQHF	TGTGCCAGCTGGGACAGGGATCAGCCCCAGCATTTT
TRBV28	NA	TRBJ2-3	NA	CAGSSGADTQYF	TGTGCCGGCAGCTCAGGGGCAGATACGCAGTATTTT
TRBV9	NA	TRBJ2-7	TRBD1	CASSDSDREDEQYF	TGTGCCAGCAGCGACTCGGACAGGGAGGACGAGCAGTACTTC
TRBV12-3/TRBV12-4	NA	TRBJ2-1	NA	CASSLKGNNEQFF	TGTGCCAGCAGTTTGAAAGGAAACAATGAGCAGTTCTTC
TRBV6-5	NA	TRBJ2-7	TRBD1	CASSRLIRTGGGEQYF	TGTGCCAGCAGTCGCCTTATAAGGACAGGGGGCGGCGAGCAGTACTTC
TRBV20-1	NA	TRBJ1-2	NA	CSAGGLNYGYTF	TGCAGTGCTGGTGGACTGAACTATGGCTACACCTTC
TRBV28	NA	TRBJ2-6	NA	CASTLRRATYSGADVLTF	TGTGCCAGCACCCTACGGAGGGCTACCTATTCTGGGGCCGACGTCCTGACTTTC
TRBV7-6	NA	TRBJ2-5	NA	CASSLSPRATQYF	TGTGCCAGCAGCTTGTCCCCTAGGGCGACCCAGTACTTC
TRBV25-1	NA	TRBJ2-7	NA	CASGKQNFYEQYF	TGTGCTTCAGGTAAACAGAACTTCTACGAGCAGTACTTC
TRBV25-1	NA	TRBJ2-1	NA	CARREGIPYNEQFF	TGTGCCCGCAGGGAAGGGATCCCCTACAATGAGCAGTTCTTC
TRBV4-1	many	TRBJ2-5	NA	CASSQGTLQETQYF	TGCGCCAGCAGCCAAGGGACACTACAAGAGACCCAGTACTTC
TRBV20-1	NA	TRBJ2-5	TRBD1	CSATQQGLIETQYF	TGCAGTGCTACCCAACAGGGGTTAATCGAGACCCAGTACTTC
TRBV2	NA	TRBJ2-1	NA	CASSHRLRGGYNEQFF	TGTGCCAGCAGTCACAGACTCAGGGGGGGTTACAATGAGCAGTTCTTC
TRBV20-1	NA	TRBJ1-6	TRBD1	CSARDRRETGGHSPLHF	TGCAGTGCTAGAGATCGTAGGGAGACAGGGGGCCATTCACCCCTCCACTTT
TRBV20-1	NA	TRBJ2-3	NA	CSAKTRDSTDTQYF	TGCAGTGCTAAAACCCGGGATAGCACAGATACGCAGTATTTT
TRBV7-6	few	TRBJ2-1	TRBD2	CASSQRTSGGFNEQFF	TGTGCCAGCAGCCAACGGACTAGCGGGGGGTTTAATGAGCAGTTCTTC
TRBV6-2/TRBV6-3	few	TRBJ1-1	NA	CASSQGPRAFF	TGTGCCAGCAGCCAGGGGCCCCGAGCTTTCTTT
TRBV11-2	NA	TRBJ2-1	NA	CASSLDSTGIDEQFF	TGTGCCAGCAGCTTAGATTCTACAGGGATTGATGAGCAGTTCTTC
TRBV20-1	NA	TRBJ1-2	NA	CSARDSVDYGYTF	TGCAGTGCTAGAGATTCGGTAGACTATGGCTACACCTTC
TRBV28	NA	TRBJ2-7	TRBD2	CASSQLAGFYEQYF	TGTGCCAGCAGTCAACTAGCGGGTTTCTACGAGCAGTACTTC
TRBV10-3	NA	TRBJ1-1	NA	CAISRGNTEAFF	TGTGCCATCAGTAGAGGGAACACTGAAGCTTTCTTT
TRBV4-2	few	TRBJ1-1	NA	CASSQDRGLDTEAFF	TGTGCCAGCAGCCAAGACAGAGGGTTGGACACTGAAGCTTTCTTT
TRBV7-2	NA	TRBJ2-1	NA	CASSTRDGSYNEQFF	TGTGCCAGCAGCACGAGGGACGGATCCTACAATGAGCAGTTCTTC
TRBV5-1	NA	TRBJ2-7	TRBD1	CASSDGQGDGEQYF	TGCGCCAGCAGCGACGGACAGGGGGACGGCGAGCAGTACTTC
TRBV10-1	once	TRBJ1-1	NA	CASSGSRGNEAFF	TGCGCCAGCAGTGGCTCGCGGGGCAATGAAGCTTTCTTT
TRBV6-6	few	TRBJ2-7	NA	CASRTGLTPLSYEQYF	TGTGCCAGCAGGACCGGACTAACTCCCCTCTCCTACGAGCAGTACTTC
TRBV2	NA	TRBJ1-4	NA	CASSGVDLNEKLFF	TGTGCCAGCAGTGGTGTTGACCTTAATGAAAAACTGTTTTTT
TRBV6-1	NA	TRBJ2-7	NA	CASSEAPGGMYYEQYF	TGTGCCAGCAGTGAAGCCCCCGGGGGCATGTACTACGAGCAGTACTTC